This TCR beta chain emerged from a study of T cell responses to AZD1222 COVID-19 vaccine. Per germline, CDR1 SGHTA and CDR2 FQGNSA. Between the trimmed V and J ends, which lost 5 bases and 8 bases, there was a span of 18 bases. The CDR3 covers 15 residues. Here immunoSEQ multiplex PCR was the method, and the copy in TCRdb shows in-frame clones only, minus some. The sample includes 89,000 or so clones, 80% to 90% of them seen just once. This TCR derives from an adult in good health. The chain combines TRBV7-2 with TRBJ1-4; D gene ambiguous. The sequencing here drew on peripheral blood, taken on day 0 of AZD1222 vaccination. CDR3 region: CASSLRGGLGEKLFF. The CDR3 nucleotides read TGTGCCAGCAGCCTCCGGGGAGGTTTGGGGGAAAAACTGTTTTTT.